This entry lists 28 T cell receptor beta chains sequenced from one sample in a study of shared clonotypes between healthy human individuals (dated by TCRdb to the early 2020s). The library relied on the immunoSEQ multiplex PCR assay. Entries here come from immuneACCESS through TCRdb and include only in-frame sequences with V and J called. Some clones fail to appear in such tables; in the studies checked, an unresolved V gene covers under half of the shortfall, and the cause of the remainder is unknown. The sample includes around 2.5 million clones, with approximately 94% observed a single time. Approximately 0.37% of the sample goes to the ten largest clones. Material for sequencing was naive CD4+ T cells from PBMCs. Per the publication, the cell subset or site label means: CD45RA+ positively selected. These receptors were obtained from a man aged 18 to 29 in good health. Some clones in this sample may be carry-over from other donors' samples.

V is TRBV19 and J is TRBJ1-5, with no clear D. The ends were cut back, 7 bases at V and 0 bases at J, with 16 bases in the middle. The germline gives CDR1 LNHDA, CDR2 SQIVND (reference sequence). CDR3 length equals 16 residues. CDR3 bases: TGTGCCAGTACTAATCCTCGGATTAATAGCAATCAGCCCCAGCATTTT. As protein: CASTNPRINSNQPQHF. The full variable domain, rest sourced from reference TRBV19 and TRBJ1-5, is DGGITQSPKYLFRKEGQNVTLSCEQNLNHDAMYWYRQDPGQGLRLIYYSQIVNDFQKGDIAEGYSVSREKKESFPLTVTSAQKNPTAFYLCASTNPRINSNQPQHFGDGTRLSIL.

This rearrangement joins TRBV18 to TRBJ2-1; no reliable D call. CDR1 is KGHSH, CDR2 LQKENI, per germline. The CDR3 runs to 16 residues. Trimming cost V 1 base and J 2 bases, with 12 bases left between them. CDR3: CASSPRRGSPYNEQFF. DNA for the CDR3: TGTGCCAGCTCACCACGGCGTGGTTCTCCCTACAATGAGCAGTTCTTC. Supplemented by reference TRBV18 and TRBJ2-1, the full variable domain reads NAGVMQNPRHLVRRRGQEARLRCSPMKGHSHVYWYRQLPEEGLKFMVYLQKENIIDESGMPKERFSAEFPKEGPSILRIQQVVRGDSAAYFCASSPRRGSPYNEQFFGPGTRLTVL.

V is TRBV7-3 and J is TRBJ2-3, with TRBD2 identical over 13 bases. The V and J ends lost 5 bases and 2 bases, in that order; junction bases with no gene match: 4. The CDR3 has 16 amino acids. From germline, CDR1 is SGHTA and CDR2 FQGTGA. The CDR3 here is CASSEGLAGFTDTQYF. CDR3 DNA: TGTGCCAGCAGCGAGGGACTAGCGGGATTCACAGATACGCAGTATTTT.

The rearrangement links TRBV19 to TRBJ1-1, with 8 bases that match TRBD1. Trimming cost V 4 bases and J 1 base; bases outside gene matches: 5. The CDR3 extends over 15 amino acids. Germline CDR1 reads LNHDA; CDR2 reads SQIVND (reference sequence). The CDR3 loop is CASSRTGSRNTEAFF. The CDR3 DNA reads TGTGCCAGTAGTAGGACAGGGTCGAGGAACACTGAAGCTTTCTTT. Based on the CDR3 plus reference TRBV19 and TRBJ1-1, the full variable domain is DGGITQSPKYLFRKEGQNVTLSCEQNLNHDAMYWYRQDPGQGLRLIYYSQIVNDFQKGDIAEGYSVSREKKESFPLTVTSAQKNPTAFYLCASSRTGSRNTEAFFGQGTRLTVV.

The V gene is TRBV11-2, the J gene TRBJ2-1; TRBD2 matches at 11 bases. This CDR3 has 18 amino acids. V was pared by 0 bases and J by 7 bases, with 11 bases of the junction left unmatched. The germline V gene encodes CDR1 SGHAT and CDR2 FQNNGV. The CDR3 DNA follows: TGTGCCAGCAGCTTAGATTTGATAGCGGGAGGGCCTGGGAATGAGCAGTTCTTC. As protein: CASSLDLIAGGPGNEQFF.

This sequence joins TRBV6-1 and TRBJ2-7; 11 positions match TRBD2. The CDR3 sequence is 13 residues long. The germline V gene encodes CDR1 MNHNS and CDR2 SASEGT. The junction had 7 bases not matched to a gene; V was cut back by 3 bases and J by 12 bases. CDR3 amino acids: CASSETGTSGVYF. Written as DNA, the CDR3 is TGTGCCAGCAGTGAGACCGGGACTAGCGGAGTGTACTTC.

The chain uses TRBV7-3 and TRBJ2-1; the D gene is possibly TRBD2 (7 bases). CDR3 length: 15 amino acids. Between the trimmed V and J ends, which lost 5 bases and 6 bases, there was a span of 17 bases. CDR1 SGHTA and CDR2 FQGTGA come from the germline V gene. The CDR3 DNA reads TGTGCCAGCAGCCCCGGGGGCGGGGGATCCAATGAGCAGTTCTTC. Translating it yields CASSPGGGGSNEQFF.

The genes are TRBV28 and TRBJ1-4; 12 bases match TRBD1. The germline gives CDR1 MDHEN, CDR2 SYDVKM. Trimming removed 6 bases from V and 4 bases from J; junction bases left unmatched: 6. The CDR3 has 16 amino acids. The chain's CDR3 is CASSHGTGGGNEKLFF. For the CDR3, the DNA is TGTGCCAGCAGCCATGGGACAGGGGGCGGTAATGAAAAACTGTTTTTT.

As regards this clone: The sample contains more than one DNA sequence encoding this CDR3. The gene calls are TRBV9 and TRBJ1-2, with 7 bases fitting TRBD1. From germline, CDR1 is SGDLS and CDR2 YYNGEE. Losses at the gene ends were 3 bases for V and 4 bases for J; bases not matched to a gene: 6. The CDR3 covers 14 residues. CDR3 protein: CASSALGGSYGYTF. DNA for the CDR3: TGTGCCAGCAGCGCCTTAGGGGGCAGCTATGGCTACACCTTC.

A remark on this clone: This CDR3 is also generated by other DNA sequences in the sample. CDR3 in DNA: TGTGCCAGCAGCTCTCCGGGCACAGATACGCAGTATTTT. Its protein product is CASSSPGTDTQYF. V and J are TRBV6-1 and TRBJ2-3; D call uncertain. Trimming cost V 6 bases and J 1 base, with 8 bases left between them. There are 13 residues in the CDR3. Germline CDR1 and CDR2: MNHNS and SASEGT.

This chain joins TRBV5-1 and TRBJ2-7; D is tentatively TRBD1 or TRBD2 (6 bases each). In germline, CDR1 is SGHRS, CDR2 YFSETQ. The CDR3 consists of 15 residues. Trimming shortened V by 6 bases and J by 3 bases, and 19 bases separated the two germline ends. The DNA for the CDR3 is TGCGCCAGCACCCCGACGTGGAGGGGGTTCTACGAGCAGTACTTC. As protein: CASTPTWRGFYEQYF.

This rearrangement joins TRBV28 to TRBJ2-1; tentatively, D is TRBD1 or TRBD2 (5 bases each). Germline V CDR1 and CDR2: MDHEN, SYDVKM. V was cut by 4 bases and J by 8 bases, with 30 bases left in between. The CDR3 contains 19 residues. CDR3 in amino acids: CASSSPHSHIRGASDEQFF. The CDR3 DNA is TGTGCCAGCAGTTCCCCGCATTCCCACATCCGGGGCGCCTCGGATGAGCAGTTCTTC.

This chain connects TRBV5-1 to TRBJ2-5, with 13 positions matching TRBD2. V was pared by 1 base and J by 4 bases, with 7 bases of the junction left unmatched. The CDR3 length is 17 residues. The V gene's germline CDR1 is SGHRS and CDR2 YFSETQ. As DNA, the CDR3 is TGCGCCAGCAGCTTGCAACCGGGACTAGCGGGATCAGAGACCCAGTACTTC. Its translation is CASSLQPGLAGSETQYF.

A single count supports this clone. Other DNA sequences in the same sample also yield this CDR3. The J gene is TRBJ2-2, the V gene TRBV2; D gene ambiguous. CDR3 size: 14 residues. V lost 3 bases and J lost 2, with 7 bases in between. Germline CDR1 SNHLY, CDR2 FYNNEI. CDR3 in DNA: TGTGCCAGCAGTGAGTATCGAAACACCGGGGAGCTGTTTTTT. Residues: CASSEYRNTGELFF. Full variable domain (remainder filled in from reference TRBV2 and TRBJ2-2): EPEVTQTPSHQVTQMGQEVILRCVPISNHLYFYWYRQILGQKVEFLVSFYNNEISEKSEIFDDQFSVERPDGSNFTLKIRSTKLEDSAMYFCASSEYRNTGELFFGEGSRLTVL.

This chain joins TRBV4-2 and TRBJ1-3; 10 bases fit TRBD1. CDR1 is LGHNA and CDR2 is YNFKEQ in the germline V gene. This CDR3 contains 19 residues. Trimming removed 3 bases from V and 7 bases from J; junction bases left unmatched: 18. The CDR3 DNA reads as TGTGCCAGCAGCCACACCCCCCCCCTTTACGGGACAGGGGAGAACACCATATATTTT. It is translated as CASSHTPPLYGTGENTIYF.

This clone was counted a single time. This chain uses TRBV5-4 with TRBJ2-3; no definite D call. The CDR3 is made up of 13 amino acids. Trimming removed 4 bases from V and 4 bases from J, with 10 bases in between. Germline CDR1 reads SGHNT; CDR2 reads YYREEE (reference sequence). CDR3 DNA sequence: TGTGCCAGCAGCCCGTTCGGTCCAGATACGCAGTATTTT. Protein product: CASSPFGPDTQYF.

The gene calls are TRBV7-9 and TRBJ1-5; tentatively, D is TRBD1 (5 bases). The V and J ends lost 5 bases and 1 base respectively, with 24 bases between them. Germline V CDR1 and CDR2: SEHNR, FQNEAQ (reference sequence). The CDR3 has 19 residues. The CDR3 loop reads CASSPIDGGVGFSNQPQHF. The CDR3 DNA sequence: TGTGCCAGCAGCCCTATTGACGGAGGGGTCGGGTTCAGCAATCAGCCCCAGCATTTT.

The chain has TRBV5-1 and TRBJ1-3; no reliable D call. Trimming left V 4 bases short and J 0 bases short, with 8 bases between. CDR3 length: 14 residues. From germline, CDR1 is SGHRS and CDR2 YFSETQ. The CDR3 region has the DNA TGCGCCAGCAGCGAGGATTCCTCTGGAAACACCATATATTTT. Protein: CASSEDSSGNTIYF.

The genes are TRBV11-2 and TRBJ1-1; D not resolved. The CDR3 totals 13 residues. Trimming left V 4 bases short and J 2 bases short, with 8 bases between. CDR1 and CDR2 from the germline V gene are SGHAT and FQNNGV. CDR3 sequence: CASSSNINTEAFF. The DNA of the CDR3 is TGTGCCAGCAGCTCGAACATTAACACTGAAGCTTTCTTT.

The CDR3 loop reads CASSLQGQQETQYF. In DNA form, the CDR3 reads TGTGCCAGCAGCTTACAGGGACAACAAGAGACCCAGTACTTC. V gene TRBV7-3 combines with J gene TRBJ2-5; D is possibly TRBD1 (6 bases). Germline V gives CDR1 SGHTA, CDR2 FQGTGA. The germline V and J ends were trimmed by 2 bases and 2 bases, with 9 bases remaining between them. This CDR3 comprises 14 residues. Complete variable domain (other parts from reference TRBV7-3 and TRBJ2-5): GAGVSQTPSNKVTEKGKYVELRCDPISGHTALYWYRQSLGQGPEFLIYFQGTGAADDSGLPNDRFFAVRPEGSVSTLKIQRTERGDSAVYLCASSLQGQQETQYFGPGTRLLVL.

This chain links TRBV2 with TRBJ2-7, with D possibly TRBD2 on 5 matching bases. The V and J ends lost 6 bases and 1 base respectively, with 13 bases between them. The CDR3 length is 14 residues. Germline CDR1 and CDR2: SNHLY and FYNNEI. This chain's CDR3 is CASRASRESYEQYF. The CDR3 DNA is TGTGCCAGCAGGGCGTCCCGGGAATCCTACGAGCAGTACTTC.

This clone occurred once. The chain recombines TRBV18 with TRBJ2-7; 7 nucleotides agree with TRBD2. V trimming: 4 bases; J trimming: 0 bases; junction bases outside the gene matches: 3. Germline lookup yields CDR1 KGHSH and CDR2 LQKENI. CDR3 size: 14 residues. Written as DNA, the CDR3 is TGTGCCAGCTCACGGGGGGAGGGCTCCTACGAGCAGTACTTC. Its translation: CASSRGEGSYEQYF.

This clone was seen a single time. A junction end diverges from the germline sequence, so it may reflect a read error. The chain links TRBV7-3 to TRBJ2-1; TRBD2 agrees at 13 bases. Germline CDR1 SGHTA, CDR2 FQGTGA. The CDR3 totals 16 residues. The CDR3 region has the DNA TGTGCCAGCAGCCCGGCCGGGACTAGCGGGACATCTGAGAAGTTCTTC. This encodes CASSPAGTSGTSEKFF.

This clone occurred a few times. The chain joins TRBV10-3 to TRBJ1-1; D unresolved. Germline V CDR1 and CDR2: ENHRY, SYGVKD. This CDR3 contains 13 residues. The germline V and J ends were trimmed by 8 bases and 3 bases, with 13 bases remaining between them. Written as DNA, the CDR3 is TGTGCCATCTTGGCTCGGGAGGACACTGAAGCTTTCTTT. Protein sequence: CAILAREDTEAFF.

V usage is TRBV9 and J usage is TRBJ2-3, with D unresolved. Germline assignment: CDR1 SGDLS and CDR2 YYNGEE. This CDR3 spans 14 amino acids. The ends were cut back, 0 bases at V and 2 bases at J, with 7 bases in the middle. CDR3 nucleotides: TGTGCCAGCAGCGTAGCGATGCTCACAGATACGCAGTATTTT. This translates into CASSVAMLTDTQYF.

In regard to this clone: Additional DNA sequences in this sample encode the identical CDR3. The V call is TRBV9, the J call TRBJ2-2; a weak D match, TRBD2 (5 bases). The CDR3 is 13 amino acids. The ends were cut back, 0 bases at V and 6 bases at J, with 6 bases in the middle. In germline, CDR1 is SGDLS, CDR2 YYNGEE. This CDR3 is CASSVVGAGELFF. In DNA, the CDR3 is TGTGCCAGCAGCGTAGTCGGGGCCGGGGAGCTGTTTTTT.

The CDR3 coding sequence is TGTGCCAGCAGTTTATCGGGGGGGAAGTACGAGCAGTACTTC. This encodes CASSLSGGKYEQYF. V usage is TRBV28 and J usage is TRBJ2-7, with TRBD2 identical over 8 bases. V gave up 1 base and J gave up 4 bases; unmatched junction bases: 3. CDR1 and CDR2 (germline): MDHEN, SYDVKM. This CDR3 comprises 14 residues.

This chain links TRBV4-2 with TRBJ2-5; D is perhaps TRBD1 or TRBD2 (6 bases each). The closer fit of TRBJ2-7 to the DNA end suggests the J call may be wrong. There are 17 residues in the CDR3. Germline V CDR1 and CDR2: LGHNA, YNFKEQ. The CDR3 DNA is TGTGCCAGCAGCTATCAAGGGCTGTCGAGGGGGGCCCACGAGCAGTACTTC. It encodes CASSYQGLSRGAHEQYF.